The clone carrying this T cell receptor (beta chain) was seen a handful of times. TCRdb re-analysed the reads in MiXCR, keeping a single row per CDR3 protein. The sample carries about 100,000 distinct CDR3 sequences, around 22% recorded once. From germline, CDR1 is SEHNR and CDR2 FQNEAQ (reference sequence). The CDR3 has 12 residues. The V gene lost 5 bases and the J gene lost 4 bases, with 8 bases spanning the gap. This sample is drawn from a study of T cell repertoires in cytomegalovirus infection. The clonotype was recovered from a human donor in good health (CMV status not recorded). Some clones in this sample may be carry-over from other donors' samples. Sequenced sample: CD8+ T cells from PBMCs. The chain carries TRBV7-9 and TRBJ1-1; D not certain. The CDR3 nucleotides read TGTGCCAGCAGCGTTTCGGGCACTGAAGCTTTCTTT. It codes for CASSVSGTEAFF. Using reference TRBV7-9 and TRBJ1-1 for the parts outside the CDR3, the full variable domain is DTGVSQNPRHKITKRGQNVTFRCDPISEHNRLYWYRQTLGQGPEFLTYFQNEAQLEKSRLLSDRFSAERPKGSFSTLEIQRTEQGDSAMYLCASSVSGTEAFFGQGTRLTVV.